Listed here are 19 T cell receptor beta chains from one sample, sequenced in a study of blood T cell repertoires in COVID-19. TCRdb keeps only in-frame clones here, not all; method: immunoSEQ multiplex PCR. The table includes around 160,000 clones, roughly 90% detected once. What was sequenced was peripheral blood. These receptors were obtained from a young man with acute or convalescent COVID-19.

CDR3 sequence: CASSQDPGSFNQPQHF. The CDR3 DNA sequence: TGTGCCAGCAGCCAAGACCCCGGTAGCTTCAATCAGCCCCAGCATTTT. The genes are TRBV4-2 and TRBJ1-5, with D uncertain. The CDR3 is 16 amino acids. CDR1 and CDR2 from the germline V gene are LGHNA and YNFKEQ. V lost 0 bases to trimming and J lost 3 bases, with 12 bases between them.

The V gene is TRBV19, the J gene TRBJ1-3; D may be TRBD1 (5 bases). From germline, CDR1 is LNHDA and CDR2 SQIVND (reference sequence). Between the trimmed V and J ends, which lost 7 bases and 0 bases, there was a span of 10 bases. The CDR3 sequence is 14 residues long. CDR3 loop: CASMEGYSGNTIYF. The DNA for the CDR3 is TGTGCCAGTATGGAGGGGTACTCTGGAAACACCATATATTTT.

J is TRBJ2-3 and V is TRBV6-6; TRBD2 might be the D (6 bases). Trimming removed 5 bases at V and 6 bases at J, with 24 bases between. The CDR3 extends over 17 amino acids. Germline CDR1 and CDR2: MNHNY and SVGAGI (reference sequence). CDR3 in DNA: TGTGCCAGCAGTCCGCGACATAGCCGGGGGTGGTCGGATACGCAGTATTTT. It translates to CASSPRHSRGWSDTQYF.

The chain joins TRBV4-1 to TRBJ2-7, with TRBD1 matching 9 bases. After removal of 4 bases from V and 3 bases from J, the junction contained 4 bases not matched to a gene. Germline values: CDR1 MGHRA, CDR2 YSYEKL. The CDR3 is 14 residues long. CDR3 sequence: CASSRDRGDYEQYF. The CDR3 DNA reads as TGCGCCAGCAGCCGAGACAGGGGGGACTACGAGCAGTACTTC.

This rearrangement joins TRBV6-2 or TRBV6-3 to TRBJ2-1; D ambiguous. In germline, CDR1 is MNHEY, CDR2 SVGEGT. This CDR3 is 14 amino acids long. V lost 5 bases to trimming and J lost 0 bases, with 8 bases between them. The chain's CDR3 is CASSLPGSYNEQFF. CDR3 DNA: TGTGCCAGCAGTCTTCCGGGCTCCTACAATGAGCAGTTCTTC.

The chain employs TRBV4-1 and TRBJ2-7; D ambiguous. With 4 bases removed from V and 3 bases from J, the gap between germline ends came to 16 bases. This CDR3 is built from 15 residues. Germline assignment: CDR1 MGHRA and CDR2 YSYEKL. The CDR3 coding sequence is TGCGCCAGCAGCCCCCAAGTCCTTCAGGTCTACGAGCAGTACTTC. As protein: CASSPQVLQVYEQYF.

The rearrangement joins TRBV5-1 to TRBJ2-3, with 11 bases aligning to TRBD2. Germline V CDR1 and CDR2: SGHRS, YFSETQ. Germline trimming cut 4 bases from V and 2 bases from J; bases unmatched to any gene: 6. The CDR3 loop spans 16 amino acids. The CDR3 loop is CASSGGLAETTDTQYF. For the CDR3, the DNA is TGCGCCAGCAGCGGGGGACTAGCGGAGACCACAGATACGCAGTATTTT.

V gene TRBV28 combines with J gene TRBJ1-2, with D uncertain. V was cut by 5 bases and J by 8 bases, with 18 bases left in between. Germline CDR1 is MDHEN and CDR2 is SYDVKM. The CDR3 has 14 amino acids. The CDR3 sequence: CASSGPGMENGYTF. Written as DNA, the CDR3 is TGTGCCAGCAGTGGCCCCGGCATGGAGAACGGCTACACCTTC.

The CDR3: CALLGGSGGYNEQFF. CDR3 DNA sequence: TGTGCCCTTCTCGGGGGGAGCGGGGGCTACAATGAGCAGTTCTTC. The chain recombines TRBV2 with TRBJ2-1; the match to TRBD2 covers 8 bases. The CDR3 totals 15 residues. With 11 bases clipped from V and 3 bases from J, the junction kept 12 bases outside the gene matches. Germline loops: CDR1 SNHLY, CDR2 FYNNEI.

The V call is TRBV6-5, the J call TRBJ2-5; tentative D call: TRBD1 (5 bases). Germline V gene data show CDR1 as MNHEY and CDR2 as SVGAGI. V shed 6 bases and J shed 0 bases, with 14 bases lying between them. The CDR3 has 15 residues. The CDR3 nucleotides are TGTGCCAGCAGCCTCCAACAGGCAAACCAAGAGACCCAGTACTTC. Translation: CASSLQQANQETQYF.

The chain couples TRBV9 to TRBJ2-2; 13 nucleotides align to TRBD2. The CDR3 sequence is 18 residues long. The V segment lost 7 bases and the J segment 2 bases; nucleotides outside the gene matches: 11. Germline loops: CDR1 SGDLS, CDR2 YYNGEE. The CDR3 sequence is CASGSGTSGKVNTGELFF. DNA of the CDR3: TGTGCCAGCGGCTCAGGGACTAGCGGGAAAGTAAACACCGGGGAGCTGTTTTTT.

The V gene is TRBV30, the J gene TRBJ2-1, with D perhaps TRBD2 (6 bases). Trimming removed 1 base at V and 0 bases at J, with 7 bases between. Germline V lookup: CDR1 GTSNPN, CDR2 SVGIG (reference sequence). The CDR3 spans 14 residues. The CDR3 sequence is CAWSEAGSYNEQFF. DNA for the CDR3: TGTGCCTGGAGTGAAGCGGGCTCCTACAATGAGCAGTTCTTC.

The genes are TRBV5-1 and TRBJ1-5, with D uncertain. This CDR3 contains 13 residues. Germline V gives CDR1 SGHRS, CDR2 YFSETQ. Trimming took 4 bases from V and 3 from J, leaving 8 bases between them. The CDR3 DNA is TGCGCCAGCAGCACCGGTATCAATCAGCCCCAGCATTTT. Translated, it gives CASSTGINQPQHF. The entire variable domain, with the rest obtained from reference TRBV5-1 and TRBJ1-5, is as follows: KAGVTQTPRYLIKTRGQQVTLSCSPISGHRSVSWYQQTPGQGLQFLFEYFSETQRNKGNFPGRFSGRQFSNSRSEMNVSTLELGDSALYLCASSTGINQPQHFGDGTRLSIL.

The chain joins TRBV4-1 to TRBJ2-5; the match to TRBD1 covers 10 bases. V trimming: 5 bases; J trimming: 5 bases; junction bases outside the gene matches: 11. The CDR3 sequence is 16 residues long. The V gene's germline CDR1 is MGHRA and CDR2 YSYEKL. CDR3 protein: CASSAQRQGAMETQYF. The CDR3 nucleotides are TGCGCCAGCAGCGCCCAGAGACAGGGGGCAATGGAGACCCAGTACTTC.

The chain couples TRBV6-5 to TRBJ2-1; 8 bases are a match to TRBD2. Germline lookup yields CDR1 MNHEY and CDR2 SVGAGI. The CDR3 consists of 14 residues. J lost 8 bases, V lost 2 bases, and 5 bases had no gene match. CDR3 DNA: TGTGCCAGCAGTTACGGAGGGCGGGAGGATGAGCAGTTCTTC. Translated: CASSYGGREDEQFF.

The J gene is TRBJ2-3, the V gene TRBV2; TRBD1 matches 8 bases. The CDR3 runs to 20 residues. V gave up 6 bases and J gave up 0 bases; unmatched junction bases: 20. Germline V gives CDR1 SNHLY, CDR2 FYNNEI. The CDR3 region is CASRVTGTGLVSISTDTQYF. The CDR3 nucleotides are TGTGCCAGCAGGGTTACCGGGACAGGACTGGTGTCGATCAGCACAGATACGCAGTATTTT.

This sequence joins TRBV6-1 and TRBJ1-2; no clear D. The CDR3 loop spans 12 amino acids. CDR1 and CDR2 from the germline V gene are MNHNS and SASEGT. V dropped 2 bases and J dropped 7 bases, with 8 bases sitting between them. The CDR3 spells CASSEPESGYTF. In nucleotides, the CDR3 is TGTGCCAGCAGTGAACCCGAGTCTGGCTACACCTTC.

V gene TRBV21-1 combines with J gene TRBJ2-7; the table assigns TRBD2, which was not confirmed against the DNA. TRBV21-1 is designated a pseudogene. This CDR3 is built from 19 residues. The DNA for the CDR3 is TGTGCCAGCAGCAAAGCCGCCCTGTGGAGTAGCGGGGGGGCCTCCGAGCAGTACTTC. This translates into CASSKAALWSSGGASEQYF.

The rearrangement uses TRBV11-2 and TRBJ2-2; TRBD1 is a possible D gene (5 bases). V dropped 6 bases and J dropped 6 bases, with 14 bases sitting between them. The CDR3 is 14 residues long. CDR1 and CDR2 from the germline V gene are SGHAT and FQNNGV. The CDR3, as DNA: TGTGCCAGCAGTATAGAAGTAGGGGCCGGGGAGCTGTTTTTT. Amino acids: CASSIEVGAGELFF.